The clone carrying this T cell receptor (beta chain) was observed at least ten times. This record belongs to a study of T cells after yellow fever vaccination. TCRdb processed the 5' RACE reads anew with MiXCR; each CDR3 protein has one entry. The sample gives 150,000 or so distinct CDR3 sequences, approximately 6.6% of which show up once; more than 0.6% is in the top ten. Trimming cost V 5 bases and J 7 bases, with 15 bases left between them. Germline CDR1 reads LNHNV; CDR2 reads YYDKDF (reference sequence). The CDR3 sequence is 13 residues long. The source is a man under 40 who received the YFV17D yellow fever vaccine. The sequencing used CD4+ T cells sorted from PBMCs, collected 10 days after the yellow fever booster vaccination. The chain has TRBV15 and TRBJ2-7; D is undetermined. The CDR3 region is CATSGRTYVEQYF. The CDR3 region has the DNA TGTGCCACCAGCGGCAGGACCTACGTTGAGCAGTACTTC.